This entry lists 14 T cell receptor beta chains sequenced from one sample in a study of T cells expressing NK-cell markers. TCRdb re-analyzed the 5' RACE reads; it lists each CDR3 protein once, without DNA. The sample totals some 600,000 distinct CDR3 sequences. Sequenced sample: blood T cells: a sorted CD56 or NKG2C T cell subset, CD4+ or CD8+ T cells, or bulk PBMC T cells (not recorded which). The receptors come from a man in his late teens or twenties in good health.

The genes are TRBV19 and TRBJ1-1. The V gene's germline CDR1 is LNHDA and CDR2 SQIVND (reference sequence). The CDR3 covers 14 residues. CDR3: CASSFISGPTEAFF.

The chain uses TRBV5-1 and TRBJ2-1; TCRdb names TRBD1, which stays unverified in the absence of DNA. The CDR3 runs to 12 residues. Germline CDR1 is SGHRS and CDR2 is YFSETQ. This CDR3 is CASKTWDNEQFF.

This chain uses TRBV5-1 with TRBJ2-1; lacking DNA, the TRBD1 call made by TCRdb goes unchecked. This CDR3 comprises 13 residues. Germline loops: CDR1 SGHRS, CDR2 YFSETQ. The CDR3 loop reads CASSPRPYDEQFF.

The J gene is TRBJ1-5, the V gene TRBV27. Germline lookup yields CDR1 MNHEY and CDR2 SMNVEV (reference sequence). There are 12 residues in the CDR3. The CDR3 sequence: CASRWFYQPQHF.

The rearrangement joins TRBV7-6 to TRBJ2-5; TCRdb proposes TRBD1, but this gene call is untestable without DNA. CDR3 length: 16 residues. The V gene's germline CDR1 is SGHVS and CDR2 FNYEAQ. CDR3 sequence reads: CASSLGGQGARETQYF.

CDR3 sequence: CASSEGTYEQYF. The chain recombines TRBV2 with TRBJ2-7. There are 12 residues in the CDR3. Germline V gene lookup returns CDR1 SNHLY and CDR2 FYNNEI.

V usage is TRBV12-3 or TRBV12-4 and J usage is TRBJ1-5. The length of the CDR3 is 14 residues. The CDR3 sequence is CASSRRGSNQPQHF.

The genes are TRBV10-3 and TRBJ2-3; there is no DNA to check the TCRdb D call of TRBD2. The length of the CDR3 is 16 residues. Germline V lookup: CDR1 ENHRY, CDR2 SYGVKD. The CDR3 sequence is CAISVATSGGPDTQYF.

The V gene is TRBV10-3, the J gene TRBJ2-1; the D gene TCRdb calls, TRBD2, cannot be checked with no DNA. Germline loops: CDR1 ENHRY, CDR2 SYGVKD. CDR3 size: 13 residues. CDR3 sequence reads: CAISEASGSEQFF.

This chain connects TRBV29-1 to TRBJ2-1; TCRdb's D call of TRBD2 is untestable without DNA. Looked up from germline, CDR1 is SQVTM and CDR2 is ANQGSEA. This CDR3 spans 15 amino acids. CDR3 sequence reads: CSVEDALAENNEQFF.

This rearrangement joins TRBV12-3 or TRBV12-4 to TRBJ1-1; the TCRdb D gene call, TRBD1, has no DNA to confirm it. This CDR3 has 14 amino acids. CDR3 amino acids: CASRRRGQGTEAFF.

The gene calls are TRBV12-3 or TRBV12-4 and TRBJ1-4; TCRdb outputs TRBD1, but without DNA this stays unchecked. The CDR3 has 15 residues. CDR3 in amino acids: CASSLGGQGGEKLFF.

V and J are TRBV24-1 and TRBJ2-1; TCRdb gives TRBD2 as the D gene, but with no DNA this cannot be confirmed. Germline lookup yields CDR1 KGHDR and CDR2 SFDVKD. The CDR3 length is 13 residues. CDR3 residues: CATSRLADNEQFF.

This chain joins TRBV28 and TRBJ2-7; TCRdb lists TRBD1, though no DNA is available to test this call. The CDR3 has 17 amino acids. The V gene's germline CDR1 is MDHEN and CDR2 SYDVKM. CDR3 loop: CASNLIWDRGPHYEQYF.